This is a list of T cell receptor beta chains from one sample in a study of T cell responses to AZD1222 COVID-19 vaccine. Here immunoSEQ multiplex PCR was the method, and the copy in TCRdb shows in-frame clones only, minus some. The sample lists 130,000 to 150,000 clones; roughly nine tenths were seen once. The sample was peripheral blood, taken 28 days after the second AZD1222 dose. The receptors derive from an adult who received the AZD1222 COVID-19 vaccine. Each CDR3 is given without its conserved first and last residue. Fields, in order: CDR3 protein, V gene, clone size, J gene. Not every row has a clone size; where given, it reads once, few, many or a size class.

CDR3aa: ASSLHRGRRWNEQY; v_gene: TRBV5-6; abundance: -; j_gene: TRBJ2-7
CDR3aa: ASSGLTAGGPYEQY; v_gene: TRBV6-1; abundance: -; j_gene: TRBJ2-7
CDR3aa: ASSQRPRGADTQY; v_gene: TRBV3-1/TRBV3-2; abundance: -; j_gene: TRBJ2-3
CDR3aa: ASSLATSGRLIEQY; v_gene: TRBV7-2; abundance: -; j_gene: TRBJ2-7
CDR3aa: ASSYLGGSSYNEQF; v_gene: TRBV6-5; abundance: -; j_gene: TRBJ2-1
CDR3aa: ASSLAQGSGNTEAF; v_gene: TRBV7-2; abundance: -; j_gene: TRBJ1-1
CDR3aa: ASTPEGRGNEQF; v_gene: TRBV9; abundance: -; j_gene: TRBJ2-1
CDR3aa: SVASSSGNTIY; v_gene: TRBV29-1; abundance: -; j_gene: TRBJ1-3
CDR3aa: ASSLGRARVRETQY; v_gene: TRBV12-1; abundance: few; j_gene: TRBJ2-5
CDR3aa: ASVRFGYT; v_gene: TRBV21-1; abundance: -; j_gene: TRBJ1-2
CDR3aa: ATGGALMETQY; v_gene: TRBV10-3; abundance: -; j_gene: TRBJ2-5
CDR3aa: ASSLGQGGWGRADTQY; v_gene: TRBV19; abundance: -; j_gene: TRBJ2-3
CDR3aa: ASSEDRDTEAF; v_gene: TRBV6-1; abundance: -; j_gene: TRBJ1-1
CDR3aa: ASSPTGLGSYNEQF; v_gene: TRBV13; abundance: -; j_gene: TRBJ2-1
CDR3aa: ASSFGNTEAF; v_gene: TRBV11-2; abundance: -; j_gene: TRBJ1-1
CDR3aa: ASGEDSYSNQPQH; v_gene: TRBV6-1; abundance: -; j_gene: TRBJ1-5
CDR3aa: ASSLDTGGSY; v_gene: TRBV11-2; abundance: -; j_gene: TRBJ2-7
CDR3aa: ASSLMSTHNEQF; v_gene: TRBV7-3; abundance: -; j_gene: TRBJ2-1
CDR3aa: ASSLEVSGTGELF; v_gene: TRBV5-1; abundance: -; j_gene: TRBJ2-2
CDR3aa: ASSLEGRRPPLH; v_gene: TRBV7-9; abundance: -; j_gene: TRBJ1-6
CDR3aa: ASATSGVNTGELF; v_gene: TRBV5-1; abundance: -; j_gene: TRBJ2-2
CDR3aa: ASSDPGTVTAGEKLF; v_gene: TRBV6-1; abundance: -; j_gene: TRBJ1-4
CDR3aa: ASPARGAGTQETQY; v_gene: TRBV11-3; abundance: -; j_gene: TRBJ2-5
CDR3aa: ASSFGWREGRGTGELF; v_gene: TRBV7-3; abundance: once; j_gene: TRBJ2-2
CDR3aa: ASGLVFFGAEAF; v_gene: TRBV12-5; abundance: -; j_gene: TRBJ1-1
CDR3aa: ASSPDRASNQPQH; v_gene: TRBV7-8; abundance: -; j_gene: TRBJ1-5
CDR3aa: ASSLGGGRVQPQH; v_gene: TRBV7-6; abundance: -; j_gene: TRBJ1-5
CDR3aa: ASSLVAGKANEQF; v_gene: TRBV11-3; abundance: -; j_gene: TRBJ2-1
CDR3aa: ASSLEAAGPSGASNEQF; v_gene: TRBV13; abundance: -; j_gene: TRBJ2-1
CDR3aa: ASSPSWTDGNTIY; v_gene: TRBV6-2/TRBV6-3; abundance: -; j_gene: TRBJ1-3
CDR3aa: ASSMYSSGTDTQY; v_gene: TRBV19; abundance: -; j_gene: TRBJ2-3
CDR3aa: ASSYGTHQETQY; v_gene: TRBV6-6; abundance: -; j_gene: TRBJ2-5
CDR3aa: ATSDFRVEETQY; v_gene: TRBV24-1; abundance: -; j_gene: TRBJ2-5
CDR3aa: ASNDVGATNEKLF; v_gene: TRBV19; abundance: -; j_gene: TRBJ1-4
CDR3aa: ASSQTTGGYEQY; v_gene: TRBV11-2; abundance: -; j_gene: TRBJ2-7
CDR3aa: ASSEGTGLSGNTIY; v_gene: TRBV10-1; abundance: -; j_gene: TRBJ1-3
CDR3aa: ASSEGQGAAGNTIY; v_gene: TRBV4-1; abundance: -; j_gene: TRBJ1-3
CDR3aa: ASRRGTGKDEQY; v_gene: TRBV6-6; abundance: -; j_gene: TRBJ2-7
CDR3aa: ASSSLMGTDTQY; v_gene: TRBV7-3; abundance: -; j_gene: TRBJ2-3
CDR3aa: ASSPPQQGRNEQY; v_gene: TRBV6-1; abundance: -; j_gene: TRBJ2-7
CDR3aa: ASSLQQGPWGGYT; v_gene: TRBV13; abundance: -; j_gene: TRBJ1-2
CDR3aa: ASSSMQILLAGAYEQY; v_gene: TRBV7-2; abundance: -; j_gene: TRBJ2-7
CDR3aa: ASSLVTDLNSPLH; v_gene: TRBV11-2; abundance: once; j_gene: TRBJ1-6
CDR3aa: SVDAAGASYGYT; v_gene: TRBV29-1; abundance: -; j_gene: TRBJ1-2
CDR3aa: ASSLTRGGDYGYT; v_gene: TRBV4-2; abundance: -; j_gene: TRBJ1-2
CDR3aa: ASSSKQTGVYGYT; v_gene: TRBV5-6; abundance: -; j_gene: TRBJ1-2
CDR3aa: AWSPHPGEQY; v_gene: TRBV30; abundance: -; j_gene: TRBJ2-7
CDR3aa: ASSPPNTGELF; v_gene: TRBV18; abundance: -; j_gene: TRBJ2-2
CDR3aa: ASSPPGPPVKDEQF; v_gene: TRBV7-6; abundance: -; j_gene: TRBJ2-1